This T cell receptor beta chain was documented in a study of shared clonotypes between healthy human individuals. General study results and limits: For naive CD4 cells, approximately 4.7% of clonotypes were shared across a handful of donors. A reduction in generation probabilities was seen for non-shared clonotypes relative to those shared by all four donors.

Details on this clone: The antigen is not known.

Among the donors, all were Caucasian adults who lived in Nashville, Tennessee. Assay: immunoSEQ multiplex PCR; the TCRdb copy retains only in-frame clones and omits some. The sample has some 2,500,000 clones, 93% seen once. Sequenced: naive CD4+ T cells from PBMCs. Subset meaning: CD45RA+ positively selected. The receptor was derived from a man between 18 and 29 years old in good health. Some clones in this sample may be carry-over from other donors' samples.

The CDR3 reads CASDATGARGEKLFF. Written as DNA, the CDR3 is TGTGCCAGCGACGCGACAGGGGCGCGGGGAGAAAAACTGTTTTTT. V is TRBV28 and J is TRBJ1-4; 8 bases are a match to TRBD1. This CDR3 spans 15 amino acids. Trimming at V came to 8 bases and at J to 8 bases, leaving 13 bases not matched to a gene. CDR1 is MDHEN and CDR2 is SYDVKM in the germline V gene.